Below, 31 T cell receptor beta chains from the same sample are listed, as sequenced in a study of blood T cells in healthy people across ages (dated by TCRdb to between 2014 and 2017). Libraries came from 5' RACE. Sequencing relied on an Illumina HiSeq 2500. A second PCR of roughly 7 to 11 cycles was performed with a sample-barcoded 5' primer and a J-beta primer mix. TCRdb reran the public reads through fastp at Q25 and MiXCR, keeping productive beta chains. A single entry per CDR3 protein holds the most common genes and DNA from its merged rows. A total of around 1.7 million distinct CDR3 sequences appear in this sample, approximately 30% of them only once. In total, the top ten clones hold roughly 8% of the sample. The sequencing input was blood. Receptors originate from a woman aged 25 to 45 in good health.

The CDR3 is CSVEWASTDTQYF. As DNA, the CDR3 is TGCAGCGTTGAATGGGCTAGCACAGATACGCAGTATTTT. The chain couples TRBV29-1 to TRBJ2-3; D unclear. Trimming cost V 2 bases and J 0 bases, with 6 bases left between them. Germline V lookup: CDR1 SQVTM, CDR2 ANQGSEA. This CDR3 has 13 amino acids.

J is TRBJ2-3 and V is TRBV18; possibly TRBD2 for D (6 bases). Between the trimmed V and J ends, which lost 0 bases and 1 base, there was a span of 14 bases. CDR3 size: 17 residues. CDR1 is KGHSH, CDR2 LQKENI, per germline. In DNA, the CDR3 is TGTGCCAGCTCACCACCTTTGGGGCGGGACGGCACAGATACGCAGTATTTT. It specifies CASSPPLGRDGTDTQYF.

This clonotype was seen at least ten times. In DNA form, the CDR3 reads TGTGCCAGCAGCTTAGGTGGAGGGAGTTTTGGAGAGACCCAGTACTTC. Amino acids: CASSLGGGSFGETQYF. The V and J genes are TRBV7-8 and TRBJ2-5, with D possibly matching TRBD2 (6 bases). The CDR3 runs 16 residues. The V gene lost 1 base and the J gene lost 4 bases, with 16 bases spanning the gap. In germline, CDR1 is SGHVS, CDR2 FQNEAQ. Full variable domain (outside the CDR3, taken from reference TRBV7-8 and TRBJ2-5): GAGVSQSPRYKVAKRGQDVALRCDPISGHVSLFWYQQALGQGPEFLTYFQNEAQLDKSGLPSDRFFAERPEGSVSTLKIQRTQQEDSAVYLCASSLGGGSFGETQYFGPGTRLLVL.

Remarks on this clonotype: A much larger clone sits a single nucleotide away, making a read error possible. The chain uses TRBV24-1 and TRBJ2-7, with D possibly matching TRBD1 (7 bases). The closer fit of TRBJ2-5 to the DNA end suggests the J call may be wrong. This CDR3 has 15 residues. From germline, CDR1 is KGHDR and CDR2 SFDVKD. The CDR3, as DNA: TGTGTCACCAGTGAACCCTCGCCAGGGGGGGAGACCCAGTACTTC. Translation: CVTSEPSPGGETQYF.

The V call is TRBV5-4, the J call TRBJ1-2; 7 bases align to TRBD1. Germline V gives CDR1 SGHNT, CDR2 YYREEE (reference sequence). This CDR3 comprises 13 residues. V dropped 4 bases and J dropped 2; count of bases not matched to a gene: 2. CDR3 DNA: TGTGCCAGCAGCACAGGGGAGAACTATGGCTACACCTTC. Translating gives CASSTGENYGYTF.

This clonotype occurred a few times. The V gene is TRBV5-1, the J gene TRBJ2-1, with D tentatively TRBD1 (6 bases). The V end lost 4 bases, the J end lost 3 bases, and 14 bases lay between the germline ends. Germline V gene lookup returns CDR1 SGHRS and CDR2 YFSETQ. The CDR3 spans 15 residues. CDR3 region: CASSTSGTNYNEQFF. In DNA form, the CDR3 reads TGCGCCAGCAGCACCTCCGGGACAAACTACAATGAGCAGTTCTTC.

The chain is built from TRBV7-2 and TRBJ2-5; TRBD2 matches at 8 bases. There are 19 residues in the CDR3. Germline CDR1 reads SGHTA; CDR2 reads FQGNSA. V was pared by 5 bases and J by 11 bases, with 28 bases of the junction left unmatched. The CDR3: CASSPLSTSGRGRYNEQYF. Written as DNA, the CDR3 is TGTGCCAGCAGCCCACTGAGTACTAGCGGTCGTGGGAGATACAATGAGCAGTACTTC. Using reference TRBV7-2 and TRBJ2-5 for the parts outside the CDR3, the full variable domain is GAGVSQSPSNKVTEKGKDVELRCDPISGHTALYWYRQSLGQGLEFLIYFQGNSAPDKSGLPSDRFSAERTGGSVSTLTIQRTQQEDSAVYLCASSPLSTSGRGRYNEQYFGPGTRLLVL.

The V and J genes are TRBV14 and TRBJ1-2; D might be TRBD1 (5 bases). V lost 3 bases to trimming and J lost 4 bases, with 12 bases between them. The V gene's germline CDR1 is SGHDN and CDR2 FVKESK. The CDR3 covers 14 residues. Here the CDR3 DNA reads TGTGCCAGCAGCCATGGAACGGGGCCCTATGGCTACACCTTC. Amino acids: CASSHGTGPYGYTF.

This clonotype was detected ten times or more. The chain links TRBV6-2 or TRBV6-3 to TRBJ2-3; possibly TRBD2 for D (5 bases). This CDR3 comprises 13 residues. V lost 5 bases, J lost 7 bases, and 13 bases lay in between. Looked up from germline, CDR1 is MNHEY and CDR2 is SVGEGT. The CDR3 DNA reads as TGTGCCAGCAGTCCGAGGACTGGGAATACGCAGTATTTT. This codes for CASSPRTGNTQYF.

Only a few counts were recorded for this clonotype. The rearrangement links TRBV5-1 to TRBJ2-3; 8 bases fit TRBD2. The CDR3 extends over 17 amino acids. Unmatched junction bases numbered 15, after V lost 3 bases and J lost 6 bases. Germline CDR1 and CDR2: SGHRS and YFSETQ. CDR3 sequence reads: CASSSGEVAGGFDTQYF. In DNA form, the CDR3 reads TGCGCCAGCAGCTCGGGTGAAGTGGCGGGGGGTTTTGATACGCAGTATTTT.

The gene calls are TRBV18 and TRBJ2-7; TRBD2 agrees at 7 bases. Germline V CDR1 and CDR2: KGHSH, LQKENI. The CDR3 has 15 amino acids. The V gene end was trimmed by 6 bases and the J gene end by 0 bases; junction bases not matched to a gene: 8. The CDR3 here is CASSPTSVNSYEQYF. The CDR3 bases are TGTGCCAGCTCCCCTACTAGCGTGAACTCCTACGAGCAGTACTTC.

The chain carries TRBV12-3 or TRBV12-4 and TRBJ2-3; tentative D call: TRBD2 (5 bases). Trimming removed 6 bases at V and 4 bases at J, with 17 bases between. The CDR3 has 15 residues. This CDR3 reads CASRPGIARADTQYF. The DNA for the CDR3 is TGTGCCAGCAGACCGGGAATAGCGAGGGCAGATACGCAGTATTTT.

The DNA of the CDR3 is TGTGCCTGGAGTACCCCTGGAGGGGACAATCAGCCCCAGCATTTT. This encodes CAWSTPGGDNQPQHF. The rearrangement uses TRBV30 and TRBJ1-5; possibly TRBD1 for D (5 bases). The CDR3 has 15 residues. Trimming left V 2 bases short and J 3 bases short, with 14 bases between. Looked up from germline, CDR1 is GTSNPN and CDR2 is SVGIG (reference sequence).

This clonotype turned up a few times. The chain combines TRBV10-3 with TRBJ1-5; D is unclear. CDR1 and CDR2 from the germline V gene are ENHRY and SYGVKD. The CDR3 spans 13 residues. V lost 7 bases to trimming and J lost 6 bases, with 13 bases between them. CDR3 sequence reads: CAITPSDGQPQHF. The CDR3, as DNA: TGTGCCATCACCCCGTCCGACGGTCAGCCCCAGCATTTT.

Comment on this clonotype: This may stem from a read error, because a much larger clone lies one nucleotide away. The chain couples TRBV28 to TRBJ2-7, with D possibly being TRBD2 (7 bases). Germline CDR1 is MDHEN and CDR2 is SYDVKM. V was shortened by 8 bases and J by 5 bases, with 16 bases between the two germline ends. The CDR3 is made up of 13 amino acids. The CDR3 bases are TGTGCCAGCGGGGGGGGCAGGAACCACGAGCAGTACTTC. It translates to CASGGGRNHEQYF.

The V and J genes are TRBV7-2 and TRBJ2-1, with D unclear. The CDR3 loop spans 13 amino acids. The V gene's germline CDR1 is SGHTA and CDR2 FQGNSA. The V end was cut by 5 bases, the J end by 12 bases, with 17 bases between. CDR3 residues: CASSPSRSYGQFF. In DNA form, the CDR3 reads TGTGCCAGCAGCCCGAGTCGGAGCTACGGGCAGTTCTTC.

This clonotype has ten or more counts. This chain links TRBV28 with TRBJ2-1, with D uncertain. V gave up 6 bases and J gave up 4 bases, with 13 bases separating them. Per germline, CDR1 MDHEN and CDR2 SYDVKM. The CDR3 covers 14 residues. The CDR3 DNA sequence: TGTGCCAGCAGACCGGCAGCCGCTTACAATGAGCAGTTCTTC. It translates to CASRPAAAYNEQFF.

This clonotype came up once. The chain joins TRBV5-1 to TRBJ2-1; D might be TRBD2 (6 bases). V shed 4 bases and J shed 8 bases, with 13 bases lying between them. This CDR3 contains 13 residues. Germline V gene data show CDR1 as SGHRS and CDR2 as YFSETQ. The CDR3 bases are TGCGCCAGCAGCCGGGGGAGTACTGATGAGCAGTTCTTC. It is translated as CASSRGSTDEQFF.

This clonotype was detected a few times. The V gene is TRBV20-1, the J gene TRBJ2-7; D perhaps matches TRBD1 (5 bases). Trimming stripped 5 bases from V and 7 bases from J, with 24 bases between. The CDR3 extends over 15 amino acids. Germline values: CDR1 DFQATT, CDR2 SNEGSKA (reference sequence). The CDR3 region is CSASGPGLGDREQYF. CDR3 DNA sequence: TGCAGTGCTTCAGGCCCGGGCCTAGGAGACAGAGAGCAGTACTTC.

The V and J genes are TRBV18 and TRBJ2-5; a possible D gene is TRBD2 (5 bases). V lost 2 bases and J lost 3, with 13 bases in between. CDR1 KGHSH and CDR2 LQKENI come from the germline V gene. The CDR3 length is 15 residues. For the CDR3, the DNA is TGTGCCAGCTCACCATCTGAGGAGGTAAAAGAGACCCAGTACTTC. It encodes CASSPSEEVKETQYF.

This chain joins TRBV18 and TRBJ2-1; D gene uncertain. Trimming took 0 bases from V and 8 from J, leaving 5 bases between them. The CDR3 contains 12 residues. Germline loops: CDR1 KGHSH, CDR2 LQKENI. CDR3 in DNA: TGTGCCAGCTCACCACCGTCCGATGAGCAGTTCTTC. Protein: CASSPPSDEQFF. The full variable domain, its missing parts supplied by reference TRBV18 and TRBJ2-1, is NAGVMQNPRHLVRRRGQEARLRCSPMKGHSHVYWYRQLPEEGLKFMVYLQKENIIDESGMPKERFSAEFPKEGPSILRIQQVVRGDSAAYFCASSPPSDEQFFGPGTRLTVL.

This clonotype turned up a few times. The chain has TRBV29-1 and TRBJ2-4; D unclear. The CDR3 loop spans 14 amino acids. Germline values: CDR1 SQVTM, CDR2 ANQGSEA. Trimming stripped 0 bases from V and 4 bases from J, with 10 bases between. CDR3 loop: CSVEERGKKNIQYF. The CDR3 DNA sequence: TGCAGCGTTGAAGAACGAGGAAAGAAAAACATTCAGTACTTC.

The CDR3 loop is CASSLVGQGASRELFF. As DNA, the CDR3 is TGTGCCAGCAGCTTAGTGGGACAGGGGGCATCCCGGGAGCTGTTTTTT. The V gene is TRBV7-3, the J gene TRBJ2-2; 12 nucleotides align to TRBD1. The CDR3 sequence is 16 residues long. J was trimmed by 9 bases and V by 2 bases; bases with no gene match: 7. Germline lookup yields CDR1 SGHTA and CDR2 FQGTGA.

A remark on this clonotype: A read error may be the cause here, since a much bigger clone is one base away. The CDR3 protein is CAIRRDSCEQYF. Here the CDR3 DNA reads TGTGCCATCAGGAGGGACAGCTGCGAGCAGTACTTC. This rearrangement joins TRBV10-3 to TRBJ2-5; 7 bases fit TRBD1. The last part of the DNA fits TRBJ2-7 better; the J call may be wrong. The germline V gene has CDR1 ENHRY and CDR2 SYGVKD. CDR3 length equals 12 residues.

This clonotype was detected a few times. The chain has TRBV5-1 and TRBJ1-2; the match to TRBD1 covers 8 bases. CDR3 length: 15 amino acids. J lost 8 bases, V lost 4 bases, and 13 bases had no gene match. The germline V gene encodes CDR1 SGHRS and CDR2 YFSETQ. The CDR3 coding sequence is TGCGCCAGCAGCACCGACCCCGGGACAGGCGAGGGCTACACCTTC. Translating it yields CASSTDPGTGEGYTF.

This clonotype was counted ten times or more. The CDR3, as DNA: TGCAGTGCCCACCATACTAGCGGGGATATCAATGAGCAGTTCTTC. It is translated as CSAHHTSGDINEQFF. This sequence joins TRBV20-1 and TRBJ2-1, with TRBD2 matching over 10 bases. Looked up from germline, CDR1 is DFQATT and CDR2 is SNEGSKA (reference sequence). V lost 6 bases, J lost 6 bases, and 11 bases stayed unmatched. The CDR3 sequence is 15 residues long.

This clonotype has a handful of counts. V is TRBV27 and J is TRBJ1-6; D gene uncertain. This CDR3 contains 13 residues. The V gene's germline CDR1 is MNHEY and CDR2 SMNVEV (reference sequence). V was shortened by 7 bases and J by 9 bases, with 13 bases between the two germline ends. CDR3 in amino acids: CASTQDGGSPLHF. CDR3 DNA sequence: TGTGCCAGCACTCAAGACGGAGGTTCACCCCTCCACTTT.

This clonotype was observed many times. The chain recombines TRBV29-1 with TRBJ2-5; a weak D match, TRBD2 (6 bases). Deletions cut 5 bases from V and 5 bases from J, with 18 bases between. Looked up from germline, CDR1 is SQVTM and CDR2 is ANQGSEA. The CDR3 has 14 residues. The CDR3: CSVQQSRLGETQYF. The CDR3 DNA follows: TGCAGCGTTCAACAGAGTAGACTAGGGGAGACCCAGTACTTC.

This clonotype has a handful of counts. The chain recombines TRBV5-6 with TRBJ2-4; the match to TRBD1 covers 8 bases. TRBJ2-7 explains the end of the DNA better; the J call may be wrong. The V gene's germline CDR1 is SGHDT and CDR2 YYEEEE. The CDR3 has 14 residues. CDR3 amino acids: CASSFGTGWGEQYF. CDR3 DNA: TGTGCCAGCAGCTTCGGGACAGGATGGGGCGAGCAGTACTTC.

This sequence joins TRBV20-1 and TRBJ2-5; D may be TRBD1 (5 bases). The V end was cut by 6 bases, the J end by 1 base, with 12 bases between. Germline lookup yields CDR1 DFQATT and CDR2 SNEGSKA (reference sequence). The CDR3 is 13 residues long. This chain's CDR3 is CSAPTEIQETQYF. The CDR3 bases are TGCAGTGCGCCGACAGAAATCCAAGAGACCCAGTACTTC.

The V and J genes are TRBV4-3 and TRBJ1-4; 8 positions agree with TRBD1. V was pared by 0 bases and J by 6 bases, with 12 bases of the junction left unmatched. Germline-derived CDR1 and CDR2 are LGHNA and YSLEER. This CDR3 is 18 amino acids long. CDR3 nucleotides: TGCGCCAGCAGCCAAGAGGTTGGTGGCAGGGGGCGCGATGAAAAACTGTTTTTT. Translated: CASSQEVGGRGRDEKLFF.